This T cell receptor (beta chain) was profiled in a study of blood T cells in healthy people across ages. Study-wide context: Template switching picked up about one barcoded beta molecule for each two T cells. Study results and limitations: PBMCs went unsorted, and a conclusive naive versus antigen-experienced comparison was therefore prevented.

CDR1 and CDR2 (germline): SNHLY, FYNNEI. This CDR3 region has 12 residues. V dropped 8 bases and J dropped 7 bases, with 14 bases sitting between them. A minimum of 6 micrograms of total RNA was extracted per sample. A second PCR, run for roughly 6 to 11 cycles, used a sample-barcoded 5' primer plus a J-beta primer mix. TCRdb reprocessed the 5' RACE reads via MiXCR and lists one record per CDR3 protein. The sample includes over a million distinct CDR3 sequences, 45% seen only once; the top ten take under 20%. Points on this clonotype: The antigen is unknown.

The chain recombines TRBV2 with TRBJ1-2, with D hard to call. The receptor's source is a woman in her sixties or seventies in good health. The material sequenced was blood. The CDR3 sequence is CASAESGLGYTF. The CDR3 region has the DNA TGTGCCAGCGCAGAGAGTGGACTTGGCTACACCTTC.